These T cell receptor beta chains were read from a single sample in a study of blood T cell repertoires in COVID-19. Sequencing was performed with immunoSEQ multiplex PCR; in TCRdb, only in-frame clones are kept and a portion is missing. Of under 300,000 clones detected, about 86% appear once; the ten largest clones hold roughly 2.9%. The sequenced sample consisted of peripheral blood. Receptors originate from a woman in her sixties or seventies with active or convalescent COVID-19. Both conserved end residues are part of each CDR3. D genes are given only for firm matches. Clone size is shown for a subset of rows, as once, few, many or a class of expanded clone.

j_call: TRBJ1-5
v_call: TRBV19
clone_size: NA
cdr3_length: 13
d_call: NA
cdr3_aa: CASSWGANQPQHF
cdr3_nt: TGTGCCAGTAGTTGGGGAGCCAATCAGCCCCAGCATTTT

j_call: TRBJ1-2
v_call: TRBV19
clone_size: once
cdr3_length: 13
d_call: NA
cdr3_aa: CASTLGGDRGYTF
cdr3_nt: TGTGCCAGTACCCTGGGCGGGGATAGGGGCTACACCTTC

j_call: TRBJ1-1
v_call: TRBV2
clone_size: NA
cdr3_length: 13
d_call: NA
cdr3_aa: CASSPDLNTEAFF
cdr3_nt: TGTGCCAGCAGCCCCGACTTGAACACTGAAGCTTTCTTT

j_call: TRBJ1-1
v_call: TRBV6-5
clone_size: few
cdr3_length: 15
d_call: TRBD1
cdr3_aa: CASKKMDRAGPEAFF
cdr3_nt: TGTGCCAGCAAAAAAATGGACAGGGCAGGCCCTGAAGCTTTCTTT

j_call: TRBJ1-4
v_call: TRBV28
clone_size: NA
cdr3_length: 14
d_call: NA
cdr3_aa: CASTGFRTNEKLFF
cdr3_nt: TGTGCCAGCACAGGGTTCCGCACTAATGAAAAACTGTTTTTT

j_call: TRBJ1-6
v_call: TRBV25-1
clone_size: NA
cdr3_length: 14
d_call: NA
cdr3_aa: CASSEQGLNSPLHF
cdr3_nt: TGTGCCAGCAGTGAGCAGGGCCTAAATTCACCCCTCCACTTT

j_call: TRBJ1-6
v_call: TRBV30
clone_size: NA
cdr3_length: 14
d_call: NA
cdr3_aa: CAWSRPFETPPLHF
cdr3_nt: TGTGCCTGGAGTCGACCCTTCGAGACTCCACCCCTCCACTTT

j_call: TRBJ1-6
v_call: TRBV25-1
clone_size: NA
cdr3_length: 15
d_call: NA
cdr3_aa: CASRPQGRRSSPLHF
cdr3_nt: TGTGCCAGCAGACCCCAGGGCCGAAGAAGTTCACCCCTCCACTTT

j_call: TRBJ1-1
v_call: TRBV18
clone_size: NA
cdr3_length: 17
d_call: NA
cdr3_aa: CASSRTPRQEMNTEAFF
cdr3_nt: TGTGCCAGCTCACGAACCCCTAGACAGGAGATGAACACTGAAGCTTTCTTT

j_call: TRBJ2-7
v_call: TRBV10-3
clone_size: NA
cdr3_length: 15
d_call: TRBD1
cdr3_aa: CAIRSGTGDSYEQYF
cdr3_nt: TGTGCCATCAGGAGTGGGACAGGGGATTCCTACGAGCAGTACTTC

j_call: TRBJ2-1
v_call: TRBV15
clone_size: NA
cdr3_length: 13
d_call: NA
cdr3_aa: CATSREGGSTQFF
cdr3_nt: TGTGCCACCAGCAGGGAAGGGGGATCTACACAGTTCTTC

j_call: TRBJ1-4
v_call: TRBV25-1
clone_size: NA
cdr3_length: 15
d_call: NA
cdr3_aa: CASSEYQTTNEKLFF
cdr3_nt: TGTGCCAGCAGTGAATATCAGACAACTAATGAAAAACTGTTTTTT

j_call: TRBJ2-3
v_call: TRBV4-3
clone_size: NA
cdr3_length: 15
d_call: NA
cdr3_aa: CASSVEQGPTDTQYF
cdr3_nt: TGCGCCAGCAGCGTAGAACAGGGACCGACAGATACGCAGTATTTT

j_call: TRBJ2-5
v_call: TRBV19
clone_size: many
cdr3_length: 17
d_call: TRBD2
cdr3_aa: CASSIMGAGGSQETQYF
cdr3_nt: TGTGCCAGTAGTATTATGGGAGCGGGGGGGAGCCAAGAGACCCAGTACTTC

j_call: TRBJ2-1
v_call: TRBV4-1
clone_size: NA
cdr3_length: 18
d_call: TRBD2
cdr3_aa: CASSRRIRGDPSYNEQFF
cdr3_nt: TGCGCCAGCAGCCGAAGAATTCGGGGGGATCCCTCCTACAATGAGCAGTTCTTC

j_call: TRBJ2-3
v_call: TRBV7-3
clone_size: once
cdr3_length: 16
d_call: TRBD2
cdr3_aa: CASSLGTSGGTDTQYF
cdr3_nt: TGTGCCAGCAGCTTAGGGACTAGCGGGGGGACAGATACGCAGTATTTT

j_call: TRBJ1-1
v_call: TRBV4-2
clone_size: few
cdr3_length: 16
d_call: NA
cdr3_aa: CASSQVSGRATTEAFF
cdr3_nt: TGTGCCAGCAGCCAAGTATCGGGCAGGGCCACCACTGAAGCTTTCTTT

j_call: TRBJ2-1
v_call: TRBV9
clone_size: NA
cdr3_length: 18
d_call: NA
cdr3_aa: CASSVVDERASSYNEQFF
cdr3_nt: TGTGCCAGCAGCGTAGTCGACGAGCGGGCGAGCTCCTACAATGAGCAGTTCTTC

j_call: TRBJ1-2
v_call: TRBV6-1
clone_size: NA
cdr3_length: 11
d_call: NA
cdr3_aa: CASSSQYGYTF
cdr3_nt: TGTGCCAGCAGTTCACAATATGGCTACACCTTC

j_call: TRBJ2-3
v_call: TRBV6-1
clone_size: NA
cdr3_length: 12
d_call: NA
cdr3_aa: CASSDRTDTQYF
cdr3_nt: TGTGCCAGCAGTGACAGAACAGATACGCAGTATTTT

j_call: TRBJ1-2
v_call: TRBV5-4
clone_size: NA
cdr3_length: 14
d_call: NA
cdr3_aa: CASSSYRELYGYTF
cdr3_nt: TGTGCCAGCAGCTCCTACAGGGAGTTGTATGGCTACACCTTC

j_call: TRBJ2-7
v_call: TRBV7-2
clone_size: NA
cdr3_length: 17
d_call: NA
cdr3_aa: CASSDRPGNGYGYEQYF
cdr3_nt: TGTGCCAGCAGCGATCGTCCGGGAAATGGGTACGGCTACGAGCAGTACTTC

j_call: TRBJ2-7
v_call: TRBV19
clone_size: NA
cdr3_length: 16
d_call: TRBD1
cdr3_aa: CASSIAAGQGAYEQYF
cdr3_nt: TGTGCCAGTAGTATCGCCGCCGGGCAGGGGGCTTACGAGCAGTACTTC

j_call: TRBJ1-5
v_call: TRBV6-1
clone_size: once
cdr3_length: 15
d_call: NA
cdr3_aa: CASSERGYSNQPQHF
cdr3_nt: TGTGCCAGCAGTGAACGGGGGTATAGCAATCAGCCCCAGCATTTT

j_call: TRBJ1-1
v_call: TRBV27
clone_size: NA
cdr3_length: 15
d_call: NA
cdr3_aa: CASSLSGRVNTEAFF
cdr3_nt: TGTGCCAGCAGTTTATCGGGCAGGGTGAACACTGAAGCTTTCTTT

j_call: TRBJ1-2
v_call: TRBV18
clone_size: NA
cdr3_length: 22
d_call: NA
cdr3_aa: CASSPQSTGAGDLVGANYGYTF
cdr3_nt: TGTGCCAGCTCACCCCAGTCCACCGGAGCGGGGGACCTTGTTGGGGCTAACTATGGCTACACCTTC

j_call: TRBJ2-7
v_call: TRBV2
clone_size: once
cdr3_length: 13
d_call: TRBD1
cdr3_aa: CASFRDSSYEQYF
cdr3_nt: TGTGCCAGTTTCCGGGACAGTTCCTACGAGCAGTACTTC

j_call: TRBJ1-6
v_call: TRBV5-4
clone_size: NA
cdr3_length: 14
d_call: NA
cdr3_aa: CASGSRAYNSPLHF
cdr3_nt: TGTGCCAGCGGGTCCAGGGCCTATAATTCACCCCTCCACTTT

j_call: TRBJ2-7
v_call: TRBV11-1
clone_size: few
cdr3_length: 15
d_call: NA
cdr3_aa: CASSLEGGATYEQYF
cdr3_nt: TGTGCCAGCAGCTTAGAAGGCGGGGCAACCTACGAGCAGTACTTC

j_call: TRBJ1-2
v_call: TRBV28
clone_size: NA
cdr3_length: 14
d_call: NA
cdr3_aa: CASSLEGIVSGYTF
cdr3_nt: TGTGCCAGCAGTTTAGAGGGCATTGTCTCTGGCTACACCTTC

j_call: TRBJ2-5
v_call: TRBV7-2
clone_size: NA
cdr3_length: 15
d_call: NA
cdr3_aa: CASSLAIRSQETQYF
cdr3_nt: TGTGCCAGCAGCTTAGCAATCAGGTCCCAAGAGACCCAGTACTTC

j_call: TRBJ1-1
v_call: TRBV5-1
clone_size: NA
cdr3_length: 13
d_call: NA
cdr3_aa: CASSLERLTEAFF
cdr3_nt: TGCGCCAGCAGCTTGGAACGACTTACTGAAGCTTTCTTT

j_call: TRBJ2-1
v_call: TRBV7-3
clone_size: NA
cdr3_length: 17
d_call: TRBD2
cdr3_aa: CASSARSGGSSYNEQFF
cdr3_nt: TGTGCCAGCAGCGCACGTAGCGGGGGCAGCTCCTACAATGAGCAGTTCTTC

j_call: TRBJ1-1
v_call: TRBV18
clone_size: NA
cdr3_length: 15
d_call: NA
cdr3_aa: CASSPPGSANTEAFF
cdr3_nt: TGTGCCAGCTCACCACCCGGCAGCGCGAACACTGAAGCTTTCTTT

j_call: TRBJ1-1
v_call: TRBV27
clone_size: NA
cdr3_length: 14
d_call: NA
cdr3_aa: CASRKGAGGAEAFF
cdr3_nt: TGTGCCAGCCGCAAGGGAGCCGGTGGGGCTGAAGCTTTCTTT

j_call: TRBJ1-2
v_call: TRBV29-1
clone_size: NA
cdr3_length: 12
d_call: TRBD1
cdr3_aa: CSVEPDRHGYTF
cdr3_nt: TGCAGCGTTGAACCGGACAGGCATGGCTACACCTTC

j_call: TRBJ1-2
v_call: TRBV12-3/TRBV12-4
clone_size: NA
cdr3_length: 13
d_call: NA
cdr3_aa: CASSFGRVYGYTF
cdr3_nt: TGTGCCAGCAGTTTCGGCAGGGTCTATGGCTACACCTTC

j_call: TRBJ2-5
v_call: TRBV30
clone_size: NA
cdr3_length: 15
d_call: TRBD2
cdr3_aa: CAWSYGWEGQETQYF
cdr3_nt: TGTGCCTGGAGTTACGGGTGGGAGGGCCAAGAGACCCAGTACTTC

j_call: TRBJ2-1
v_call: TRBV10-3
clone_size: NA
cdr3_length: 14
d_call: TRBD2
cdr3_aa: CAIGAAGSNNEQFF
cdr3_nt: TGTGCCATCGGGGCAGCGGGGTCGAACAATGAGCAGTTCTTC

j_call: TRBJ1-3
v_call: TRBV7-9
clone_size: NA
cdr3_length: 14
d_call: TRBD1
cdr3_aa: CASSALTGGNTIYF
cdr3_nt: TGTGCCAGCAGCGCCCTTACAGGGGGGAACACCATATATTTT

j_call: TRBJ2-3
v_call: TRBV7-9
clone_size: NA
cdr3_length: 16
d_call: TRBD1
cdr3_aa: CASSEGQGAFTDTQYF
cdr3_nt: TGTGCCAGCAGCGAGGGACAGGGGGCCTTCACAGATACGCAGTATTTT

j_call: TRBJ2-1
v_call: TRBV11-3
clone_size: NA
cdr3_length: 13
d_call: TRBD1
cdr3_aa: CASSGQGANEQFF
cdr3_nt: TGTGCCAGCAGCGGTCAGGGGGCTAATGAGCAGTTCTTC

j_call: TRBJ1-2
v_call: TRBV19
clone_size: NA
cdr3_length: 16
d_call: TRBD1
cdr3_aa: CASTGTGGDPNYGYTF
cdr3_nt: TGTGCCAGTACGGGAACAGGGGGAGACCCTAACTATGGCTACACCTTC

j_call: TRBJ1-1
v_call: TRBV27
clone_size: NA
cdr3_length: 13
d_call: NA
cdr3_aa: CASSSTGRVEAFF
cdr3_nt: TGTGCCAGCAGCTCGACAGGCCGGGTTGAAGCTTTCTTT

j_call: TRBJ2-7
v_call: TRBV30
clone_size: NA
cdr3_length: 11
d_call: NA
cdr3_aa: CAWRAVNEQYF
cdr3_nt: TGTGCCTGGAGGGCAGTAAACGAGCAGTACTTC

j_call: TRBJ2-2
v_call: TRBV5-1
clone_size: NA
cdr3_length: 16
d_call: TRBD1
cdr3_aa: CASSWTGTGNTGELFF
cdr3_nt: TGCGCCAGCAGCTGGACCGGGACAGGGAACACCGGGGAGCTGTTTTTT

j_call: TRBJ2-1
v_call: TRBV7-2
clone_size: NA
cdr3_length: 20
d_call: NA
cdr3_aa: CASSLARGRGARRGDNEQFF
cdr3_nt: TGTGCCAGCAGCTTAGCGCGGGGGCGGGGCGCTCGTCGGGGTGACAATGAGCAGTTCTTC

j_call: TRBJ2-2
v_call: TRBV29-1
clone_size: NA
cdr3_length: 12
d_call: NA
cdr3_aa: CGVEPLPGELFF
cdr3_nt: TGCGGCGTTGAACCACTCCCCGGGGAGCTGTTTTTT

j_call: TRBJ2-1
v_call: TRBV4-2
clone_size: NA
cdr3_length: 16
d_call: TRBD2
cdr3_aa: CASSQDPGGAPSEQFF
cdr3_nt: TGTGCCAGCAGCCAAGACCCGGGGGGGGCCCCGAGTGAGCAGTTCTTC

j_call: TRBJ2-2
v_call: TRBV19
clone_size: NA
cdr3_length: 17
d_call: TRBD1
cdr3_aa: CASFTPGQGGLAGELFF
cdr3_nt: TGTGCCAGTTTTACACCGGGACAGGGGGGATTGGCCGGGGAGCTGTTTTTT

j_call: TRBJ1-6
v_call: TRBV5-1
clone_size: NA
cdr3_length: 19
d_call: TRBD1
cdr3_aa: CASSLTLTQGGSYNSPLHF
cdr3_nt: TGCGCCAGCAGCCTGACCCTCACCCAGGGGGGATCCTATAATTCACCCCTCCACTTT

j_call: TRBJ1-2
v_call: TRBV7-9
clone_size: NA
cdr3_length: 15
d_call: TRBD1
cdr3_aa: CASSLEGGPNYGYTF
cdr3_nt: TGTGCCAGCAGCTTAGAAGGGGGCCCCAACTATGGCTACACCTTC

j_call: TRBJ2-5
v_call: TRBV6-4
clone_size: NA
cdr3_length: 15
d_call: TRBD2
cdr3_aa: CASSALAGGLETQYF
cdr3_nt: TGTGCCAGCAGTGCTCTAGCGGGGGGCCTAGAGACCCAGTACTTC